A single sample gave rise to the 11 T cell receptor beta chains below, sequenced in a study of T cell repertoires in cytomegalovirus infection. TCRdb reprocessed the reads via MiXCR and lists one record per CDR3 protein. The sample includes about 250,000 distinct CDR3 sequences, about 12% seen only once; the top ten take approximately 1.6%. The sample comprised PBMCs. Source of these receptors: a human donor in good health (CMV status not recorded). Some clones in this sample may be carry-over from other donors' samples.

At least ten counts were recorded for this clonotype. The CDR3 bases are TGTGCCAGCAGTTCGACAGGCCTTGGCTACACCTTC. It translates to CASSSTGLGYTF. The chain employs TRBV6-2 or TRBV6-3 and TRBJ1-2; possibly TRBD1 for D (6 bases). Trimming stripped 4 bases from V and 7 bases from J, with 10 bases between. Germline-derived CDR1 and CDR2 are MNHEY and SVGEGT. This CDR3 spans 12 amino acids.

The V call is TRBV6-5, the J call TRBJ2-7; tentatively, D is TRBD1 or TRBD2 (5 bases each). The germline V and J ends were trimmed by 5 bases and 1 base, with 12 bases remaining between them. Germline V gene lookup returns CDR1 MNHEY and CDR2 SVGAGI. The CDR3 length is 14 residues. The CDR3 DNA reads TGTGCCAGCAGTCGGGACCGAACGTCCTACGAGCAGTACTTC. It encodes CASSRDRTSYEQYF.

The chain's CDR3 is CATSRDLMSYEQYF. CDR3 nucleotides: TGTGCCACCAGCAGAGATCTTATGAGCTACGAGCAGTACTTC. This chain joins TRBV15 and TRBJ2-7; D not resolved. CDR3 size: 14 residues. V dropped 0 bases and J dropped 3 bases, with 9 bases sitting between them. Per germline, CDR1 LNHNV and CDR2 YYDKDF (reference sequence).

This sequence joins TRBV20-1 and TRBJ2-5, with 11 positions matching TRBD2. Per the germline V gene, CDR1 is DFQATT and CDR2 is SNEGSKA (reference sequence). The trim removed 6 bases at V and 4 bases at J, leaving 7 bases unmatched. The CDR3 consists of 14 residues. CDR3 nucleotide sequence: TGCAGTGCCTTTCTAGCGGGGGGTAGAGAGACCCAGTACTTC. It is translated as CSAFLAGGRETQYF.

This clonotype was detected a few times. The genes are TRBV11-2 and TRBJ2-4; D is unclear. The CDR3 consists of 17 residues. Germline assignment: CDR1 SGHAT and CDR2 FQNNGV. V was trimmed by 1 base and J by 2 bases, leaving 15 bases between them. CDR3 amino acids: CASSLGHPPTPKNIQYF. DNA of the CDR3: TGTGCCAGCAGCTTAGGTCACCCCCCGACACCCAAAAACATTCAGTACTTC.

This clonotype occurred a few times. CDR3 sequence reads: CASTTTSGSYEQYF. Written as DNA, the CDR3 is TGTGCCAGCACCACGACTAGCGGCTCCTACGAGCAGTACTTC. The chain couples TRBV12-3 or TRBV12-4 to TRBJ2-7, with 9 bases fitting TRBD2. The trim removed 7 bases at V and 0 bases at J, leaving 4 bases unmatched. The length of the CDR3 is 14 residues.

The chain recombines TRBV20-1 with TRBJ2-1; D is unclear. CDR1 and CDR2 from the germline V gene are DFQATT and SNEGSKA (reference sequence). This CDR3 is built from 13 residues. Trimming shortened V by 0 bases and J by 5 bases, and 8 bases separated the two germline ends. CDR3 sequence (DNA): TGCAGTGCTAGAGATCTACTAAACAATGAGCAGTTCTTC. Protein sequence: CSARDLLNNEQFF.

This clonotype has just a few counts. The chain recombines TRBV14 with TRBJ1-3, with D unresolved. This CDR3 region has 15 residues. V was cut by 0 bases and J by 0 bases, with 6 bases left in between. CDR1 SGHDN and CDR2 FVKESK come from the germline V gene. The CDR3 DNA follows: TGTGCCAGCAGCCAAGATTGGTTCTCTGGAAACACCATATATTTT. This codes for CASSQDWFSGNTIYF.

The DNA for the CDR3 is TGTGCCAGCAGCTACCCCTCAGCGGGGTGGGAGACCCAGTACTTC. Its translation is CASSYPSAGWETQYF. The V gene is TRBV6-2 or TRBV6-3, the J gene TRBJ2-5; 7 bases are a match to TRBD2. V trimming: 6 bases; J trimming: 5 bases; junction bases outside the gene matches: 12. This CDR3 has 15 residues. CDR1 MNHEY and CDR2 SVGEGT come from the germline V gene.

As to this clonotype: A read error may be the cause here, since a much bigger clone is one base away. This rearrangement joins TRBV28 to TRBJ2-1; D is uncertain. Germline CDR1 MDHEN, CDR2 SYDVKM. V was clipped by 1 base and J by 2 bases, with 9 bases between them. This CDR3 region has 15 residues. The CDR3 DNA is TGTGCCAGCAGTTTATTGGCTAATGCCTACAATGAGCAGTTCTTC. Its translation: CASSLLANAYNEQFF.

This clonotype was found many times. The V gene is TRBV7-2, the J gene TRBJ2-3; 8 nucleotides line up with TRBD1. The CDR3 has 21 amino acids. V dropped 2 bases and J dropped 0; count of bases not matched to a gene: 19. Germline V CDR1 and CDR2: SGHTA, FQGNSA. CDR3 region: CASSLQGTGSYSILSTDTQYF. As DNA, the CDR3 is TGTGCCAGCAGCTTACAAGGGACAGGCTCCTACTCCATACTTAGCACAGATACGCAGTATTTT.